The 24 T cell receptor beta chains below come from one sample, sequenced in a study of blood T cell repertoires in COVID-19. The table came from immunoSEQ multiplex PCR; TCRdb's copy has only in-frame clones and leaves some out. The sample records more than 200,000 clones, just over 85% being singletons. What was sequenced was peripheral blood. Receptors originate from a man older than 75 with acute or convalescent COVID-19.

The chain is built from TRBV9 and TRBJ2-2; 10 bases align to TRBD1. Trimming at V came to 4 bases and at J to 6 bases, leaving 6 bases not matched to a gene. This CDR3 has 15 residues. Germline CDR1 and CDR2: SGDLS and YYNGEE. The chain's CDR3 is CASSPDRGRAGELFF. As DNA, the CDR3 is TGTGCCAGCAGCCCAGACAGGGGGCGCGCCGGGGAGCTGTTTTTT.

The chain has TRBV6-5 and TRBJ2-2; 9 positions match TRBD1. With V trimmed by 4 bases and J by 1 base, 4 bases remained unmatched. The germline gives CDR1 MNHEY, CDR2 SVGAGI. This CDR3 contains 16 residues. The CDR3 reads CASSSPGQGNTGELFF. CDR3 in DNA: TGTGCCAGCAGTTCGCCGGGACAGGGGAACACCGGGGAGCTGTTTTTT.

This sequence joins TRBV18 and TRBJ2-7, with 9 bases that match TRBD1. Germline trimming cut 3 bases from V and 5 bases from J; bases unmatched to any gene: 5. Germline V CDR1 and CDR2: KGHSH, LQKENI. The CDR3 length is 14 residues. The CDR3 DNA sequence: TGTGCCAGCTCACCCCGCCGGGACAGGGACGAGCAGTACTTC. It codes for CASSPRRDRDEQYF.

V usage is TRBV7-3 and J usage is TRBJ2-1; 7 bases align to TRBD1. The CDR3 is made up of 14 amino acids. Trimming took 3 bases from V and 3 from J; bases not matched to a gene: 2. From germline, CDR1 is SGHTA and CDR2 FQGTGA. In DNA, the CDR3 is TGTGCCAGCAGCTTGACAGGGATCTACAATGAGCAGTTCTTC. Residues: CASSLTGIYNEQFF.

The J gene is TRBJ2-7, the V gene TRBV6-1, with 11 bases matching TRBD2. CDR3 length equals 15 residues. The germline V gene encodes CDR1 MNHNS and CDR2 SASEGT. V lost 0 bases to trimming and J lost 5 bases; unmatched junction nucleotides: 3. CDR3 nucleotide sequence: TGTGCCAGCAGTGAAGCGACTAGCGGGAAGCACGAGCAGTACTTC. Its protein product is CASSEATSGKHEQYF.

V and J are TRBV7-9 and TRBJ1-4, with TRBD1 matching over 7 bases. V lost 3 bases, J lost 2 bases, and 12 bases stayed unmatched. Germline V lookup: CDR1 SEHNR, CDR2 FQNEAQ (reference sequence). The length of the CDR3 is 18 residues. The CDR3 here is CASSFGTRGRDTNEKLFF. The DNA of the CDR3 is TGTGCCAGCAGCTTTGGGACGAGGGGGCGCGACACTAATGAAAAACTGTTTTTT.

CDR3 sequence reads: CASSYDFSAEAFF. In DNA, the CDR3 is TGTGCCAGCAGTTACGACTTCTCGGCTGAAGCTTTCTTT. V usage is TRBV6-5 and J usage is TRBJ1-1; D remains ambiguous. This CDR3 has 13 residues. The germline V and J ends were trimmed by 2 bases and 6 bases, with 10 bases remaining between them. The germline V gene encodes CDR1 MNHEY and CDR2 SVGAGI.

The chain combines TRBV6-2 or TRBV6-3 with TRBJ2-3; perhaps TRBD2 as D (6 bases). This CDR3 spans 14 amino acids. The germline V gene encodes CDR1 MNHEY and CDR2 SVGEGT. Deletions cut 5 bases from V and 2 bases from J, with 11 bases between. Here the CDR3 DNA reads TGTGCCAGCAGTATCGGGGGAGCCACAGATACGCAGTATTTT. Translation: CASSIGGATDTQYF.

The chain uses TRBV6-2 or TRBV6-3 and TRBJ1-1; D is unclear. This CDR3 has 17 amino acids. Germline assignment: CDR1 MNHEY and CDR2 SVGEGT. The V end lost 5 bases, the J end lost 0 bases, and 19 bases lay between the germline ends. This CDR3 reads CASSPAGNGYLNTEAFF. The CDR3 nucleotides are TGTGCCAGCAGTCCCGCCGGGAACGGATACTTGAACACTGAAGCTTTCTTT.

As to this clone: Within the sample, other DNA sequences also encode this same CDR3. The V call is TRBV19, the J call TRBJ2-1; TRBD1 agrees at 9 bases. The germline gives CDR1 LNHDA, CDR2 SQIVND (reference sequence). The J segment lost 1 base and the V segment lost 0 bases, leaving 1 base of the junction unmatched. The CDR3 length is 16 residues. Here the CDR3 reads CASSIDGTGSYNEQFF. CDR3 nucleotides: TGTGCCAGTAGTATAGATGGGACAGGGTCCTACAATGAGCAGTTCTTC.

The chain links TRBV6-2 or TRBV6-3 to TRBJ1-2; 9 bases match TRBD1. The CDR3 sequence is 16 residues long. Unmatched junction bases numbered 7, after V lost 2 bases and J lost 3 bases. Germline-derived CDR1 and CDR2 are MNHEY and SVGEGT. DNA of the CDR3: TGTGCCAGCAGTTACGCCGGGACAGGGAAGGACTATGGCTACACCTTC. It codes for CASSYAGTGKDYGYTF.

The V gene is TRBV6-5, the J gene TRBJ2-2, with 7 nucleotides matching TRBD1. V gave up 6 bases and J gave up 2 bases; unmatched junction bases: 6. This CDR3 spans 15 amino acids. Germline-derived CDR1 and CDR2 are MNHEY and SVGAGI. The CDR3 protein is CASSTDRVNTGELFF. The CDR3 DNA follows: TGTGCCAGCAGCACTGACAGGGTTAACACCGGGGAGCTGTTTTTT.

The rearrangement uses TRBV4-1 and TRBJ1-2; 11 bases agree with TRBD1. The germline gives CDR1 MGHRA, CDR2 YSYEKL. The CDR3 length is 16 residues. J gave up 4 bases and V 0 bases, and 4 bases lay outside the gene matches. The CDR3 loop reads CASSQDEGTGGYGYTF. CDR3 DNA: TGCGCCAGCAGCCAAGATGAGGGGACAGGGGGCTATGGCTACACCTTC.

The chain uses TRBV5-5 and TRBJ2-2; 9 bases match TRBD1. The V gene's germline CDR1 is SGHKS and CDR2 YYEKEE (reference sequence). The CDR3 sequence is 16 residues long. V shed 2 bases, J shed 7 bases, and the junction held 9 bases outside the gene matches. The DNA for the CDR3 is TGTGCCAGCAGCTTTAGGGGGACAGGGTCCGACGGGGAGCTGTTTTTT. As protein: CASSFRGTGSDGELFF.

The V call is TRBV3-1 (or the pseudogene TRBV3-2), the J call TRBJ2-6; perhaps TRBD1 as D (6 bases). The CDR3 is 16 amino acids. Germline-derived CDR1 and CDR2 are LGHDT and YNNKEL (reference sequence). Trimming removed 4 bases from V and 2 bases from J, with 12 bases in between. DNA of the CDR3: TGTGCCAGCAGCCGACCGGACAGACCTGGGGCCAACGTCCTGACTTTC. Translating gives CASSRPDRPGANVLTF.

This clone was detected a few times. The rearrangement uses TRBV7-3 and TRBJ2-4; 9 positions match TRBD2. The CDR3 runs to 14 residues. Per germline, CDR1 SGHTA and CDR2 FQGTGA. V lost 1 base to trimming and J lost 9 bases; unmatched junction nucleotides: 4. The CDR3 is CASSLSGGESIQYF. The CDR3 DNA reads as TGTGCCAGCAGCTTAAGCGGGGGGGAAAGCATTCAGTACTTC.

The CDR3 DNA is TGTGCCAGCTTACCTGTCCCGAGGTCTGGAAACACCATATATTTT. Translated, it gives CASLPVPRSGNTIYF. The chain has TRBV18 and TRBJ1-3; D is undetermined. From germline, CDR1 is KGHSH and CDR2 LQKENI. Trimming removed 7 bases from V and 1 base from J, with 14 bases in between. This CDR3 is built from 15 residues.

Regarding this clone: This CDR3 is also generated by other DNA sequences in the sample. The chain employs TRBV27 and TRBJ2-5, with TRBD2 matching over 13 bases. The germline V gene has CDR1 MNHEY and CDR2 SMNVEV (reference sequence). The CDR3 is 15 amino acids. Trimming cost V 4 bases and J 3 bases; bases outside gene matches: 2. In DNA, the CDR3 is TGTGCCAGCAGTTCGACTAGCGGGGGGAAAGAGACCCAGTACTTC. It translates to CASSSTSGGKETQYF.

CDR3 loop: CASRPVGGDGYTF. Written as DNA, the CDR3 is TGTGCCAGCCGACCTGTCGGGGGAGATGGCTACACCTTC. The chain couples TRBV5-6 to TRBJ1-2; tentatively, D is TRBD1 (5 bases). The length of the CDR3 is 13 residues. With 7 bases removed from V and 6 bases from J, the gap between germline ends came to 16 bases. Germline CDR1 SGHDT, CDR2 YYEEEE.

This chain uses TRBV4-1 with TRBJ1-5; 8 bases match TRBD1. V lost 0 bases and J lost 3; bases outside the gene matches: 1. This CDR3 comprises 15 residues. Germline V gene sequence: CDR1 MGHRA, CDR2 YSYEKL. The CDR3 reads CASSQEDRVNQPQHF. In DNA, the CDR3 is TGCGCCAGCAGCCAAGAGGACAGGGTCAATCAGCCCCAGCATTTT.

The V call is TRBV7-6, the J call TRBJ2-1, with 13 bases lining up with TRBD2. Trimming cost V 5 bases and J 9 bases; bases outside gene matches: 10. The germline V gene encodes CDR1 SGHVS and CDR2 FNYEAQ. The CDR3 is made up of 16 amino acids. In DNA, the CDR3 is TGTGCCAGCAGCCCTGTACTAGCGGGAGGGAGGGGTGAGCAGTTCTTC. The encoded protein is CASSPVLAGGRGEQFF.

The rearrangement uses TRBV29-1 and TRBJ2-5; D possibly corresponds to TRBD2 (6 bases). This CDR3 contains 12 residues. The germline gives CDR1 SQVTM, CDR2 ANQGSEA. CDR3 amino acids: CSSGGLEETQYF. CDR3 coding DNA: TGCAGTTCTGGGGGGTTGGAAGAGACCCAGTACTTC.

The CDR3 DNA reads as TGTGCCAGCAGTGAAGCGCTTGGGCTGAGCTCCTACGAGCAGTACTTC. It codes for CASSEALGLSSYEQYF. The chain couples TRBV6-1 to TRBJ2-7; D is unclear. The germline V gene encodes CDR1 MNHNS and CDR2 SASEGT. This CDR3 spans 16 amino acids. Trimming left V 0 bases short and J 0 bases short, with 12 bases between.

This clone appeared once. This chain links TRBV6-2 or TRBV6-3 with TRBJ2-5; D may be TRBD2 (5 bases). V lost 6 bases, J lost 3 bases, and 14 bases lay in between. CDR1 and CDR2 from the germline V gene are MNHEY and SVGEGT. This CDR3 has 14 residues. The CDR3 sequence: CASSYYLREETQYF. DNA for the CDR3: TGTGCCAGCAGCTATTACTTGCGGGAAGAGACCCAGTACTTC.